This TCR beta chain was identified in a study of blood T cell repertoires in COVID-19. Study-wide background: Whether acute or convalescent, the COVID-19 samples came from the United States, Italy and Spain. T cells, B-cell-depleted T cells, or PBMCs provided the cDNA or gDNA that served as material.

The CDR3 has 15 amino acids. After removal of 0 bases from V and 1 base from J, the junction contained 1 base not matched to a gene. The germline V gene encodes CDR1 SGHRS and CDR2 YFSETQ. Assay: immunoSEQ multiplex PCR; the TCRdb copy retains only in-frame clones and omits some. The table lists 150,000 or so clones, 88% of them singletons. The TCR comes from a human donor in a cohort sampled during active COVID-19. Specimen: peripheral blood. This chain uses TRBV5-1 with TRBJ2-3; 8 nucleotides line up with TRBD1. The CDR3 reads CASSLVGQGTDTQYF. The CDR3 DNA sequence: TGCGCCAGCAGCTTGGTGGGACAGGGCACAGATACGCAGTATTTT. Full variable domain (remainder filled in from reference TRBV5-1 and TRBJ2-3): KAGVTQTPRYLIKTRGQQVTLSCSPISGHRSVSWYQQTPGQGLQFLFEYFSETQRNKGNFPGRFSGRQFSNSRSEMNVSTLELGDSALYLCASSLVGQGTDTQYFGPGTRLTVL.